This TCR beta chain was sequenced in a study of T cell responses to AZD1222 COVID-19 vaccine. This clone was seen only a few times. A read error may account for a junction end that differs from germline. The length of the CDR3 is 15 residues. The V gene's germline CDR1 is SGHAT and CDR2 FQNNGV. Only in-frame clones appear in the TCRdb table, and some are missing; sequencing was by immunoSEQ multiplex PCR. The table has around 180,000 clones, around 94% seen once. The sample here was peripheral blood, taken 28 days after the second AZD1222 dose. The clonotype originates from an adult who received the AZD1222 COVID-19 vaccine. The chain joins TRBV11-2 to TRBJ2-7; a possible D gene is TRBD2 (5 bases). CDR3 sequence reads: CASRLGLGEPYEQYF. The CDR3 nucleotides are TGTGCCAGCAGGTTAGGATTGGGAGAACCGTACGAGCAGTACTTC.